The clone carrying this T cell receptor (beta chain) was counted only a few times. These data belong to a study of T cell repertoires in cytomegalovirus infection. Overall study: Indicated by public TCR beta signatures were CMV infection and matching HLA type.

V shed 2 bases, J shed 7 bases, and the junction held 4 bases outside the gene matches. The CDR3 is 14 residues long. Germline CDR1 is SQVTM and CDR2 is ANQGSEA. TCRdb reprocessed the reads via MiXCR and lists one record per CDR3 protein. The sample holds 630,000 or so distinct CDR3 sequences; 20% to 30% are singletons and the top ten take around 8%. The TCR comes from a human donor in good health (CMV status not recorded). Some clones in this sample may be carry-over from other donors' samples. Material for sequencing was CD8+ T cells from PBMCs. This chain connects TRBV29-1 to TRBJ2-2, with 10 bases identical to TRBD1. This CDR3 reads CSVELTGGIGELFF. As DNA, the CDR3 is TGCAGCGTTGAATTGACAGGGGGCATCGGGGAGCTGTTTTTT.